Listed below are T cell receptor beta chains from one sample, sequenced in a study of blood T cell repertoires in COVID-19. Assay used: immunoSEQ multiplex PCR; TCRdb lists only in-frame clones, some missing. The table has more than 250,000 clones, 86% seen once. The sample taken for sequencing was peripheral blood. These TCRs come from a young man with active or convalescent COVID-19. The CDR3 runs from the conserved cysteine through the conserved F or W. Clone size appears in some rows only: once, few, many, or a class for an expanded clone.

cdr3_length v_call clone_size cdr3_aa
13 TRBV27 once CASSFEGDTEAFF
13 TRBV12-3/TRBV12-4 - CASSFAGSYEQYF
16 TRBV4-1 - CASSQYTGTVANVLTF
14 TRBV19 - CASSIGQGTYEQYF
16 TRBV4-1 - CASSQDGTGAAYEQYF
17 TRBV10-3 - CAISRASGGINTGELFF
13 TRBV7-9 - CASSFPGHPRQYF
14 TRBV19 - CASSISGTGYEQYF
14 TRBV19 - CASSIQLGPYGYTF
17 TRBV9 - CASSVRGTGGGQETQYF
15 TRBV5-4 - CASRRDFSGLETQYF
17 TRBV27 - CASSLPSTGNLRNEQFF
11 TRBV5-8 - CASSLGREQYF
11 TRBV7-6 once CASSHGGGYTF
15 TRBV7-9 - CASSLDGTGISPLHF
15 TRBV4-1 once CASSHPGQGGNGYTF
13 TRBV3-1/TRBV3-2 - CASSQRGANVLTF
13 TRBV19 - CASSAGPNTEAFF
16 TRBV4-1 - CASRRKGDSYNSPLHF
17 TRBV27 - CASSLGPPGALLWPQHF
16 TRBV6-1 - CASSEAPGGTDSPLHF
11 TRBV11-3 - CASSPRNEQFF
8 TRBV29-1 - CSGREAFF
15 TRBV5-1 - CASTLGWDRNSPLHF